These 9 T cell receptor beta chains came from one sample sequenced in a study of vaccination effects on CD4 cells after COVID-19. Sequencing was performed with immunoSEQ multiplex PCR; in TCRdb, only in-frame clones are kept and a portion is missing. The table has tens of thousands of clones, more than 75% seen once. Sequencing followed a ViraFEST assay step that expanded antigen-specific CD4+ T cells with viral peptide pools. Following 10 days of culture, CD4+ T cells were isolated. PCR confirmed that the person was infected with SARS-CoV-2 between March and December 2020. Their antigens are not known. The material was CD4+ T cells from PBMCs cultured with HIV peptides, obtained before COVID-19 vaccination. Subset reported: HIV-1 Nef peptide pool negative control/reference culture. The source is a human donor who had a prior SARS-CoV-2 infection.

The chain is built from TRBV18 and TRBJ1-4, with D hard to call. The V end lost 1 base, the J end lost 10 bases, and 10 bases lay between the germline ends. The CDR3 has 13 amino acids. CDR1 and CDR2 (germline): KGHSH, LQKENI. The CDR3 DNA sequence: TGTGCCAGCTCACCACAAAAAACTGGAAAACTGTTTTTT. It translates to CASSPQKTGKLFF.

The chain combines TRBV5-1 with TRBJ2-5; 12 nucleotides line up with TRBD2. Per the germline V gene, CDR1 is SGHRS and CDR2 is YFSETQ. V lost 4 bases to trimming and J lost 14 bases; unmatched junction nucleotides: 15. The CDR3 extends over 15 amino acids. This chain's CDR3 is CASSIDPLAGGQVYF. In DNA form, the CDR3 reads TGCGCCAGCAGCATCGATCCGCTAGCGGGGGGGCAGGTCTACTTC.

This clone was counted only a few times. The chain couples TRBV4-3 to TRBJ2-5; tentatively, D is TRBD1 (6 bases). V lost 0 bases to trimming and J lost 5 bases, with 13 bases between them. The germline V gene encodes CDR1 LGHNA and CDR2 YSLEER. The CDR3 has 15 residues. This chain's CDR3 is CASSQDQHGGETQYF. The CDR3, as DNA: TGCGCCAGCAGCCAAGATCAGCATGGGGGCGAGACCCAGTACTTC.

The rearrangement joins TRBV9 to TRBJ2-7, with D possibly matching TRBD2 (6 bases). CDR1 is SGDLS and CDR2 is YYNGEE in the germline V gene. Trimming took off 4 bases at V and 6 bases at J, with 17 bases between the two ends. This CDR3 is 14 amino acids long. The CDR3 DNA follows: TGTGCCAGCAGCCCATCCCTTAGCGGCGGCGAGCAGTACTTC. It codes for CASSPSLSGGEQYF.

The chain joins TRBV7-9 to TRBJ1-4; D is uncertain. The germline CDR1 and CDR2 sequences are SEHNR and FQNEAQ (reference sequence). With 1 base removed from V and 8 bases from J, the gap between germline ends came to 14 bases. The CDR3 length is 15 residues. The CDR3 nucleotides read TGTGCCAGCAGCTTAGTCGAGTTGCGAGAGGAAAAACTGTTTTTT. The encoded protein is CASSLVELREEKLFF.

The genes are TRBV5-1 and TRBJ2-3, with D tentatively TRBD1 or TRBD2 (6 bases each). The CDR3 has 16 amino acids. Per germline, CDR1 SGHRS and CDR2 YFSETQ. Trimming cost V 4 bases and J 0 bases, with 15 bases left between them. The CDR3 DNA reads TGCGCCAGCAGCGGCAGGGGCGGGGTCAGCACAGATACGCAGTATTTT. Translation gives CASSGRGGVSTDTQYF.

The chain has TRBV5-1 and TRBJ2-5, with a tentative D call TRBD1 (5 bases). Between the trimmed V and J ends, which lost 0 bases and 5 bases, there was a span of 14 bases. The CDR3 sequence is 15 residues long. From germline, CDR1 is SGHRS and CDR2 YFSETQ. The CDR3: CASSLVSGLEETQYF. The CDR3 DNA follows: TGCGCCAGCAGCTTGGTCTCAGGGTTGGAGGAGACCCAGTACTTC.

The rearrangement joins TRBV5-1 to TRBJ2-3, with D maybe TRBD1 (5 bases). V dropped 4 bases and J dropped 3 bases, with 15 bases sitting between them. The CDR3 consists of 15 residues. Germline CDR1 reads SGHRS; CDR2 reads YFSETQ. CDR3 protein: CASSAWTRKTDTQYF. The CDR3 DNA is TGCGCCAGCAGCGCTTGGACAAGGAAGACAGATACGCAGTATTTT.

The chain is built from TRBV5-4 and TRBJ2-3, with D maybe TRBD1 (6 bases). Germline values: CDR1 SGHNT, CDR2 YYREEE (reference sequence). V dropped 5 bases and J dropped 1 base, with 11 bases sitting between them. The CDR3 extends over 14 amino acids. The CDR3: CASRANRGTDTQYF. In nucleotides, the CDR3 is TGTGCCAGCAGGGCCAACAGGGGCACAGATACGCAGTATTTT.